This T cell receptor beta chain is from a study of cytomegalovirus exposure and HLA in healthy donors. Overall study findings and caveats: Presence/absence analyses treated sequencing depth as roughly uniform across donors. In vitro data verified a few CMV-associated chains as specific for CMV antigens.

Primers for the PCR totalled 60 Vbeta and 13 Jbeta. Profiled with immunoSEQ multiplex PCR; TCRdb holds only in-frame clones, not every one. The sample consists of approximately 160,000 clones, roughly four fifths of them appearing once. This clone is a singleton in its sample. The antigen is undetermined. Trimming cost V 2 bases and J 0 bases; bases outside gene matches: 12. The CDR3 consists of 18 residues. Looked up from germline, CDR1 is SGDLS and CDR2 is YYNGEE. Sequenced material: PBMCs. The chain links TRBV9 to TRBJ2-7, with TRBD1 identical over 9 bases. The receptor was derived from a girl aged 5-17 years in good health and CMV-seropositive. In DNA form, the CDR3 reads TGTGCCAGCAGCGTCCCGGGACAGGGACGTTATAACTCCTACGAGCAGTACTTC. Translating it yields CASSVPGQGRYNSYEQYF. Using reference TRBV9 and TRBJ2-7 for the parts outside the CDR3, the full variable domain is DSGVTQTPKHLITATGQRVTLRCSPRSGDLSVYWYQQSLDQGLQFLIQYYNGEERAKGNILERFSAQQFPDLHSELNLSSLELGDSALYFCASSVPGQGRYNSYEQYFGPGTRLTVT.